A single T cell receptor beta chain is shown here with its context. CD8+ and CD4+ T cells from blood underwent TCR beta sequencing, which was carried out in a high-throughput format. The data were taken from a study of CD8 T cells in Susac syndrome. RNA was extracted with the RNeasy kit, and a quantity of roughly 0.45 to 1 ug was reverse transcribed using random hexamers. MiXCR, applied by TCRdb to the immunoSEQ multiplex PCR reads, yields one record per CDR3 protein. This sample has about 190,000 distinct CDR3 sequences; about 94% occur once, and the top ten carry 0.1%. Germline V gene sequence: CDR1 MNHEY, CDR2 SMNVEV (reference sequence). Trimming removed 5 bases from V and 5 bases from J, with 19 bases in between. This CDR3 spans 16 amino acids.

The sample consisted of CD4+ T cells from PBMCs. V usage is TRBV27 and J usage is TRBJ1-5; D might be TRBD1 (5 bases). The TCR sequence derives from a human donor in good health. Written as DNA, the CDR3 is TGTGCCAGCAGTCCACGGCCTCTGGACACGTATCAGCCCCAGCATTTT. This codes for CASSPRPLDTYQPQHF.